Shown below are 7 T cell receptor beta chains from a single sample sequenced in a study of cytomegalovirus exposure and HLA in healthy donors. PCR employed 60 Vbeta and 13 Jbeta primers. Assay: immunoSEQ multiplex PCR; the TCRdb copy retains only in-frame clones and omits some. Here the sample spans around 170,000 clones, roughly three quarters being singletons. The sample comprised PBMCs. The receptors here all came from a woman aged 45-60 years in good health and CMV-seropositive.

Only a few counts were recorded for this clone. CDR3 nucleotides: TGCGCCAGCAGCTTGGCCGACAGGGTGACGGAGACCCAGTACTTC. Its protein product is CASSLADRVTETQYF. The J gene is TRBJ2-5, the V gene TRBV5-1; 7 bases are a match to TRBD1. CDR1 and CDR2 (germline): SGHRS, YFSETQ. V gave up 0 bases and J gave up 5 bases; unmatched junction bases: 7. The CDR3 loop spans 15 amino acids.

The V gene is TRBV11-3, the J gene TRBJ2-3, with TRBD1 matching 7 bases. Germline V gene lookup returns CDR1 SGHNT and CDR2 YENEEA. With 3 bases clipped from V and 0 bases from J, the junction kept 3 bases outside the gene matches. There are 15 residues in the CDR3. CDR3 protein: CASSFIQGSTDTQYF. The CDR3 region has the DNA TGTGCCAGCAGCTTCATACAGGGGAGCACAGATACGCAGTATTTT. Together with reference TRBV11-3 and TRBJ2-3, the CDR3 gives the full variable domain: EAGVVQSPRYKIIEKKQPVAFWCNPISGHNTLYWYLQNLGQGPELLIRYENEEAVDDSQLPKDRFSAERLKGVDSTLKIQPAELGDSAVYLCASSFIQGSTDTQYFGPGTRLTVL.

This clone was observed a handful of times. The chain recombines TRBV11-2 with TRBJ2-3; 7 bases map to TRBD1. V shed 3 bases and J 2 bases; nucleotides not matched to a gene: 5. CDR3 length: 15 residues. Germline CDR1 and CDR2: SGHAT and FQNNGV. For the CDR3, the DNA is TGTGCCAGCAGCTTCCTAGGGGGCCTCACAGATACGCAGTATTTT. Translation gives CASSFLGGLTDTQYF. The variable domain in full, with the rest retrieved from reference TRBV11-2 and TRBJ2-3, is EAGVAQSPRYKIIEKRQSVAFWCNPISGHATLYWYQQILGQGPKLLIQFQNNGVVDDSQLPKDRFSAERLKGVDSTLKIQPAKLEDSAVYLCASSFLGGLTDTQYFGPGTRLTVL.

This sequence joins TRBV28 and TRBJ1-3; TRBD1 matches at 12 bases. This CDR3 comprises 18 residues. V shed 6 bases and J 4 bases; nucleotides not matched to a gene: 13. Germline V gene lookup returns CDR1 MDHEN and CDR2 SYDVKM. CDR3 DNA sequence: TGTGCCAGCAGGTTCCCGGGACAGGGGGCGTCATCGGGAAACACCATATATTTT. Its translation is CASRFPGQGASSGNTIYF.

This clone was counted a few times. The chain joins TRBV6-7 to TRBJ1-5, with TRBD1 matching 7 bases. TRBV6-7 is reported as an ORF; its role is uncertain. The CDR3 totals 20 residues. J lost 0 bases, V lost 7 bases, and 21 bases had no gene match. CDR3 region: CASILGAGGIVSDSNQPQHF. The CDR3 nucleotides read TGTGCCAGCATCTTAGGGGCAGGGGGGATCGTATCTGATAGCAATCAGCCCCAGCATTTT.

This clone is a singleton in its sample. V is TRBV5-5 and J is TRBJ1-2; D uncertain. V dropped 0 bases and J dropped 8 bases, with 11 bases sitting between them. The length of the CDR3 is 13 residues. The V gene's germline CDR1 is SGHKS and CDR2 YYEKEE (reference sequence). The CDR3 here is CASSLDSNRGYTF. As DNA, the CDR3 is TGTGCCAGCAGCTTGGACAGCAATAGGGGCTACACCTTC.

CDR3 in amino acids: CAINVGDSSYEQYF. The CDR3 DNA reads as TGTGCCATCAATGTTGGGGACAGTTCCTACGAGCAGTACTTC. This chain uses TRBV10-3 with TRBJ2-7; 7 nucleotides align to TRBD1. Germline CDR1 ENHRY, CDR2 SYGVKD. V lost 7 bases and J lost 1; bases outside the gene matches: 7. The CDR3 is 14 amino acids.